The following is a TCR beta chain sequence with its context. Its target is unknown. The data derive from a study of high-grade serous ovarian cancer treatment subgroups. Study details: Each sample yielded on average roughly 7,500 unique TCR beta rearrangements from roughly 15,000 reads.

Notes on the study in general: These tumor repertoires lack spatial information from bulk sequencing. TCR clonal relatedness correlated positively with neoantigen level. Different patients shared almost no repertoire; same-patient tumors shared about 0.1 to 0.79.

The data were produced by immunoSEQ multiplex PCR, yet TCRdb's version contains in-frame clones alone and is incomplete. The sample gives approximately 36,000 clones, about four fifths of which show up once; roughly 3% is in the top ten. The germline CDR1 and CDR2 sequences are SGHRS and YFSETQ. V lost 4 bases and J 2 bases, leaving 12 bases between the germline ends. The CDR3 extends over 15 amino acids. Tumor samples were obtained before definitive surgery or chemotherapy. The receptor's source is a human donor with high-grade serous ovarian cancer. The V call is TRBV5-1, the J call TRBJ2-2; TRBD2 is a possible D gene (6 bases). Sequencing was done on a sample of tumor tissue. The CDR3 loop reads CASSQWDSNTGELFF. In DNA form, the CDR3 reads TGCGCCAGCAGCCAGTGGGACTCCAACACCGGGGAGCTGTTTTTT.